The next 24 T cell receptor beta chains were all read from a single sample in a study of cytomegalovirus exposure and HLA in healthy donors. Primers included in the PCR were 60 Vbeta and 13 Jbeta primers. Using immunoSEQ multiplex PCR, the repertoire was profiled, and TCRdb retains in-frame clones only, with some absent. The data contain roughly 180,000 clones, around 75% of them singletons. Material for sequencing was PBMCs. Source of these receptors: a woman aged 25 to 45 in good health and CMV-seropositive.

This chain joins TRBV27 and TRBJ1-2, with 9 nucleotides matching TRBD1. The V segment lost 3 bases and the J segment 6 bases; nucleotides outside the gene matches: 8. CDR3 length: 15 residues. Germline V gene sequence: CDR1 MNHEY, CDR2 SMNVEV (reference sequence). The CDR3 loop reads CASSFGDRARDGYTF. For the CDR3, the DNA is TGTGCCAGCAGTTTCGGGGACAGGGCTCGGGATGGCTACACCTTC.

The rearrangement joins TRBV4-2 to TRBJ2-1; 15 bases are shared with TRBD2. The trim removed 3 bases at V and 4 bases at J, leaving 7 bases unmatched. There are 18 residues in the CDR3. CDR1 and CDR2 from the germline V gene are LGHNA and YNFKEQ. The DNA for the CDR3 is TGTGCCAGCAGCCACAGGACTAGCGGGGGGGTAACTTACAATGAGCAGTTCTTC. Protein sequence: CASSHRTSGGVTYNEQFF.

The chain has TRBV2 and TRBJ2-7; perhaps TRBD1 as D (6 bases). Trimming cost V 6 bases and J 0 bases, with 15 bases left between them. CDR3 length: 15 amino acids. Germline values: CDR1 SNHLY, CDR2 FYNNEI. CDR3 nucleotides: TGTGCCAGCAGATACGACAGGCCGAGCTCCTACGAGCAGTACTTC. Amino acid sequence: CASRYDRPSSYEQYF.

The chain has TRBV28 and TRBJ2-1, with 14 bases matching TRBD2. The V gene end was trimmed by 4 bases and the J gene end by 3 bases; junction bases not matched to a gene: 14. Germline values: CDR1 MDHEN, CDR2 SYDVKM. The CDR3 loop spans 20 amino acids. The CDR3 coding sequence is TGTGCCAGCAGTTACCCCGGGACTAGCGGGAGTCTCCACTTCTACAATGAGCAGTTCTTC. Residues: CASSYPGTSGSLHFYNEQFF.

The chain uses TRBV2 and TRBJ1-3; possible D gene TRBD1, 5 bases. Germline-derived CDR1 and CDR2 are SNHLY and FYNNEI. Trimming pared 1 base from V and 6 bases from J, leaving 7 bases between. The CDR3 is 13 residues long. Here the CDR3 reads CASSEGRANTIYF. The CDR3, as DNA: TGTGCCAGCAGTGAAGGCAGGGCAAACACCATATATTTT.

The CDR3 region has the DNA TGTGCCAGCAGGGGGGCCGGGAGGATAGCGGGAGGCCCTAGGGGACAAGAGACCCAGTACTTC. Protein product: CASRGAGRIAGGPRGQETQYF. The chain is built from TRBV2 and TRBJ2-5; 10 nucleotides match TRBD2. The trim removed 6 bases at V and 2 bases at J, leaving 24 bases unmatched. The CDR3 has 21 amino acids. Germline-derived CDR1 and CDR2 are SNHLY and FYNNEI.

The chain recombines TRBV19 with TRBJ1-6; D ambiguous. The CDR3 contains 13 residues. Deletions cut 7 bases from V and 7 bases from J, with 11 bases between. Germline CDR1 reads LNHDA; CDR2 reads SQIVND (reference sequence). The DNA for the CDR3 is TGTGCCAGTAACGGCCTCGGGAATTCACCCCTCCACTTT. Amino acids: CASNGLGNSPLHF.

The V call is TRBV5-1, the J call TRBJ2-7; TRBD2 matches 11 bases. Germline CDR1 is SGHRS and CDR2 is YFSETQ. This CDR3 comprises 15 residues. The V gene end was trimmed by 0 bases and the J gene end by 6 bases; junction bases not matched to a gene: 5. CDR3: CASSLGLAGLSEQYF. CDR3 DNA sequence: TGCGCCAGCAGCTTGGGACTAGCGGGACTGAGCGAGCAGTACTTC.

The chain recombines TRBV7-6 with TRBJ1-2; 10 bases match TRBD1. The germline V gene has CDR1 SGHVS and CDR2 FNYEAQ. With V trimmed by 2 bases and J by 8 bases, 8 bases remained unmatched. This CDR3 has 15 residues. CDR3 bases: TGTGCCAGCAGCTTATATAGGACAGGGGGAGGAGGCTACACCTTC. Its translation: CASSLYRTGGGGYTF.

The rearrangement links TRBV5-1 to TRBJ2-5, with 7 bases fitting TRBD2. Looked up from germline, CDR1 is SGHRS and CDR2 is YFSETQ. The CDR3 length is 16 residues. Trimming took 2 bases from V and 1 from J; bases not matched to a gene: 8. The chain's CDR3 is CASSFRLAVTQETQYF. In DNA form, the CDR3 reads TGCGCCAGCAGCTTTCGGCTAGCGGTAACCCAAGAGACCCAGTACTTC.

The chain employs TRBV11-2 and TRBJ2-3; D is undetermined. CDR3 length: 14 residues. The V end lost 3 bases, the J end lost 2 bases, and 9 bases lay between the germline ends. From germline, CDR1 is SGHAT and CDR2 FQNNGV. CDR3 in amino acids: CASSFSRFTDTQYF. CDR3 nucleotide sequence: TGTGCCAGCAGCTTCTCTAGGTTCACAGATACGCAGTATTTT.

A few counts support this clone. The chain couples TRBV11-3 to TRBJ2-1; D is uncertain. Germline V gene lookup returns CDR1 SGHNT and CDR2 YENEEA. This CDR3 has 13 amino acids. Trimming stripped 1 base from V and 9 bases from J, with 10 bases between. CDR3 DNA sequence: TGTGCCAGCAGCTTAGCCCTACCTGCTGAGCAGTTCTTC. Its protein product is CASSLALPAEQFF.

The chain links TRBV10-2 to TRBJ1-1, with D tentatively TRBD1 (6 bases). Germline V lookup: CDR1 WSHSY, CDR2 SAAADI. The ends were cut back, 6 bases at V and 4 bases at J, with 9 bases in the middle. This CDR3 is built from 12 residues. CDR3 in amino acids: CASRGGATEAFF. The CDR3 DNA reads TGCGCCAGCAGGGGGGGGGCCACTGAAGCTTTCTTT.

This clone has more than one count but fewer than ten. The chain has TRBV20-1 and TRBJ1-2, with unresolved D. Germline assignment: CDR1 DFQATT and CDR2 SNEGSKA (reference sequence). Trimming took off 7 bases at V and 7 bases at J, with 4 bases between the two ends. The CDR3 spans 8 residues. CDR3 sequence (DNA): TGCAGTGGCGGTGGCTACACCTTC. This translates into CSGGGYTF.

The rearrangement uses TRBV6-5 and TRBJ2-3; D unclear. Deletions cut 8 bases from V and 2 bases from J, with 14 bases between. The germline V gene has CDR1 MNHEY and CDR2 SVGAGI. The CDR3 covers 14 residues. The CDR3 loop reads CASRDWLYTDTQYF. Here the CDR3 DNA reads TGTGCCAGCCGAGATTGGTTATACACAGATACGCAGTATTTT.

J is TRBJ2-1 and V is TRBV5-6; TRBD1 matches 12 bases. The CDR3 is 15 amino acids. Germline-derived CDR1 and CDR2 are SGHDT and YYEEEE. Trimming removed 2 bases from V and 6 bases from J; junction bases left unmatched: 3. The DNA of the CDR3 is TGTGCCAGCAGCTTTCCGGGACAGGGGGCCAATGAGCAGTTCTTC. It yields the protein CASSFPGQGANEQFF.

The CDR3 is CASSESRLPTDTQYF. In DNA form, the CDR3 reads TGTGCCAGCAGTGAATCTAGACTGCCCACAGATACGCAGTATTTT. The chain carries TRBV2 and TRBJ2-3; no definite D call. The germline gives CDR1 SNHLY, CDR2 FYNNEI. This CDR3 has 15 residues. V lost 2 bases and J lost 2, with 11 bases in between.

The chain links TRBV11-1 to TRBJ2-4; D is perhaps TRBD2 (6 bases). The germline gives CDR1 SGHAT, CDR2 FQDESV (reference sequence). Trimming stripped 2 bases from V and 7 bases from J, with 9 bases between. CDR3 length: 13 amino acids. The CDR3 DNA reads TGTGCCAGCAGCTTACCGGGGGAGAACATTCAGTACTTC. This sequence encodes CASSLPGENIQYF.

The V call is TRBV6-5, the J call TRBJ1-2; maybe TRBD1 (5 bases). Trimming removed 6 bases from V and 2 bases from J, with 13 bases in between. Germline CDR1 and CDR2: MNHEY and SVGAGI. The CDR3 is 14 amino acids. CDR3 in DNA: TGTGCCAGCAGGACTCTGGGGGGGAACTATGGCTACACCTTC. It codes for CASRTLGGNYGYTF.

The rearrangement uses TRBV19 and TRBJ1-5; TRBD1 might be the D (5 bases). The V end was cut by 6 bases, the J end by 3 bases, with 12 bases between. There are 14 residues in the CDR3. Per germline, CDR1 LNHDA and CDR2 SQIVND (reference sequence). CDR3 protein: CASRAAGSNQPQHF. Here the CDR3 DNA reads TGTGCCAGTAGAGCTGCAGGGTCCAATCAGCCCCAGCATTTT. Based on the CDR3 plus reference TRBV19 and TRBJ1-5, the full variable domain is DGGITQSPKYLFRKEGQNVTLSCEQNLNHDAMYWYRQDPGQGLRLIYYSQIVNDFQKGDIAEGYSVSREKKESFPLTVTSAQKNPTAFYLCASRAAGSNQPQHFGDGTRLSIL.

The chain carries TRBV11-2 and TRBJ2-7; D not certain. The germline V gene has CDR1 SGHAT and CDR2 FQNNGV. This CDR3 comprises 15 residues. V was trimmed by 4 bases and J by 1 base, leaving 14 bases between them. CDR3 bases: TGTGCCAGCAGCTATACAGCTAATCCGTCCTACGAGCAGTACTTC. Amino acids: CASSYTANPSYEQYF.

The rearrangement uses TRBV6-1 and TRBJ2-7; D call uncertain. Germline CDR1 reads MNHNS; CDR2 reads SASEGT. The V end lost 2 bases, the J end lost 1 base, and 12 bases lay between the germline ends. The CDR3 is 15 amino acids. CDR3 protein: CASSEMPVRSYEQYF. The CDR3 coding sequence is TGTGCCAGCAGTGAAATGCCGGTGAGATCCTACGAGCAGTACTTC.

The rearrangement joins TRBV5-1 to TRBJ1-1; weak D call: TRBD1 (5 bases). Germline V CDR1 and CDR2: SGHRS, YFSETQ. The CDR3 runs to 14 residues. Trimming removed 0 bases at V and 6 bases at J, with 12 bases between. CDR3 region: CASSLAGGGAEAFF. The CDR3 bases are TGCGCCAGCAGCTTGGCCGGGGGAGGGGCTGAAGCTTTCTTT.

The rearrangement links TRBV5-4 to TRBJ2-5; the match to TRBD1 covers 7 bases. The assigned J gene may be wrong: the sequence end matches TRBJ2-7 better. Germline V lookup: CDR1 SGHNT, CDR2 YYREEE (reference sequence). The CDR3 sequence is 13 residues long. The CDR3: CASSPGQINEQYF. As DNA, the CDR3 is TGTGCCAGCAGCCCGGGACAGATCAACGAGCAGTACTTC.